This T cell receptor beta chain was profiled in a study of neurological immune-mediated disorders (dated by TCRdb to between 2018 and 2020). For context, the study as a whole: Peripheral blood TCR-beta repertoires from HTLV-I-associated myelopathy (HAM/TSP) patients, multiple sclerosis patients and healthy controls were compared by UMI-based sequencing. The approximately 110 TCR-beta libraries included longitudinal samples, technical triplicates and paired sorted CD4+ and CD8+ T-cell subsets alongside PBMC samples. The cohort included some 66 subjects: roughly 15 with HAM/TSP, about 34 with multiple sclerosis, and around 20 healthy controls.

Comments on this clonotype: Its specific antigen is unknown. No clone much larger than this one lies a single base away; base qualities are absent.

In the germline V gene (reference sequence), CDR1 corresponds to DFQATT and CDR2 to SNEGSKA. The V and J ends are trimmed by 3 bases and 1 base, leaving 13 bases between them. The CDR3 starts with the cysteine, ends with the phenylalanine, and has 16 residues. Only the CDR3 region is kept as DNA, spanning 48 bases read in frame from base 1. cDNA was synthesized by template-switch 5'RACE using a primer carrying a 10-nucleotide random unique molecular identifier by which each TCR transcript was tagged. Every sequencing run yielded over 170 million TCR-beta sequences covering 15-18 subjects. The RNeasy kit was used for extraction of total RNA. The KAPA Real-time Library Amplification kit was used to amplify TCR-beta VDJ regions with primers targeting the TCR constant region and the 5'RACE anchor. A first PCR added sample indexes and Illumina adaptors, after which a second PCR increased the library yield. After Ampure bead purification, the TCR product of roughly 650 bp was size-selected on a 2% E-gel SizeSelection system. Before pooling, library quality was checked on a Bioanalyzer, concentration was measured with Qubit, and libraries were quantified with the Kapa Library Quantification kit. An Illumina HiSeq 2500 sequenced the libraries paired-end 2 x 150 bp. To increase sequence diversity, about 25-30% phiX was spiked into each library pool. The source study handled its data this way. The quality-filtered reads were processed with the UMI-based MiGEC pipeline, whose error correction step removed more than 85% of the raw TCR sequences. IMGT germline references were used for alignment of VDJ genes, and clonotypes were defined by a unique CDR3 amino acid sequence together with V-J genes. Clonal expansion, Shannon diversity and CDR3 relatedness (CalcPairwiseDistances, ClusterSamples) were evaluated with VDJtools, and phylogenetic trees were built with CLCbio workbench. Using coefficient-of-variation modelling across technical triplicates, the study counted a clone as expanded if it had at least 8 unique UMIs. The public reads were quality trimmed at Q25 with fastp and then assembled into clones with MiXCR by TCRdb, keeping productive beta chains. Each CDR3 protein appears once, grouped with its most common genes and DNA. Clone size and V and J calls follow TCRdb, not the original study. Across this sample there are 25,000 to 35,000 distinct CDR3 sequences, with 9.5% to 13% seen only once. Jointly, the top ten make up 5% to 6% of the sample.

Study-wide conclusions, independent of this receptor: TCR clonal expansion was highest in HAM/TSP patients and lowest in MS patients, with MS patients falling below even healthy controls. Across subjects, expanded clones never shared an identical CDR3 amino acid sequence, which suggests that the TCR-beta repertoires in every group were private.

Healthy controls were blood bank volunteers in Maryland, USA. Libraries from unsorted PBMCs were made from 2 million PBMCs kept in RNAlater at -80 degrees C until RNA extraction. PBMCs were separated from peripheral blood using Ficoll-Hypaque density gradient centrifugation and then cryopreserved in liquid nitrogen. This sequence originates from an older woman in good health. The specimen sequenced was PBMCs. The receptor chain draws on TRBV20-1 and TRBJ2-6; confidence is insufficient to name the D gene. The base sequence is TGCAGTGCTAGCCTGAGGCCTGGGTCTGGGGCCAACGTCCTGACTTTC. Its translation is CSASLRPGSGANVLTF.